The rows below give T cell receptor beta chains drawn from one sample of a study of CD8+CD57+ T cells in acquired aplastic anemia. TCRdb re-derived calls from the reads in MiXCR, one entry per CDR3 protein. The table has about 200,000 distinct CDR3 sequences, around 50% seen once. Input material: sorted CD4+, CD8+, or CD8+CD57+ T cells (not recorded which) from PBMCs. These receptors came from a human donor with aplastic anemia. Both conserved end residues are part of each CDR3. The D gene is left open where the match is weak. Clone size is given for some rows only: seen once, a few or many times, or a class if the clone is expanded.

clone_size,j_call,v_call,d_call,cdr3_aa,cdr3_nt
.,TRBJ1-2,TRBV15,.,CATSRGRGEKDGYTF,TGTGCCACCAGCAGAGGGCGGGGGGAAAAGGATGGCTACACCTTC
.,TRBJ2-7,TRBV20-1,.,CSARKDRSYEQYF,TGCAGTGCTAGGAAAGACAGGTCCTACGAGCAGTACTTC
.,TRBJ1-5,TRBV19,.,CASSITRSGNQPQHF,TGTGCCAGTAGTATAACCAGGTCAGGGAATCAGCCCCAGCATTTT
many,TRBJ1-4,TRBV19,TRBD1,CASSPGQGNEKLFF,TGTGCCAGTAGTCCGGGACAGGGGAATGAAAAACTGTTTTTT
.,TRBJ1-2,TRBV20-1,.,CSAVSGGASGYTF,TGCAGTGCTGTGAGCGGGGGGGCCTCTGGCTACACCTTC
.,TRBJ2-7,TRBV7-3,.,CASNQQRVYEQYF,TGTGCCAGCAACCAACAGCGAGTCTACGAGCAGTACTTC
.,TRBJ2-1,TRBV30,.,CAWRQEGYNEQFF,TGTGCCTGGCGACAGGAGGGGTATAATGAGCAGTTCTTC
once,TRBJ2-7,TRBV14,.,CASRADMSEQYF,TGTGCCAGCAGAGCCGACATGTCCGAGCAGTACTTC
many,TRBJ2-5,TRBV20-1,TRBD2,CSARDLTSGEYQETQYF,TGCAGTGCTAGAGATCTTACTAGCGGGGAATACCAAGAGACCCAGTACTTC
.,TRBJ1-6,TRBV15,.,CATSSPYNSPLHF,TGTGCCACCAGCAGCCCTTATAATTCACCCCTCCACTTT
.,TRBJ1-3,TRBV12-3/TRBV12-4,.,CASSAGGSDNTIYF,TGTGCCAGCAGCGCCGGGGGTTCTGATAACACCATATATTTT
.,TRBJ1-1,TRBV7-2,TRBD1,CASSLGTGVGTEAFF,TGTGCCAGCAGCTTGGGGACAGGGGTTGGCACTGAAGCTTTCTTT
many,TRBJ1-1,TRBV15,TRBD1,CATSRDRGTEAFF,TGTGCCACCAGCAGGGACAGGGGAACTGAAGCTTTCTTT
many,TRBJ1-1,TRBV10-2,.,CASQGPMNTEAFF,TGCGCCAGCCAAGGACCCATGAACACTGAAGCTTTCTTT
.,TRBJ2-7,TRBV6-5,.,CASGGQYF,TGTGCCAGTGGTGGTCAGTACTTC
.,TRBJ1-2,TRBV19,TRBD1,CASSQQGTANYGYTF,TGTGCCAGTAGTCAACAGGGGACAGCGAACTATGGCTACACCTTC
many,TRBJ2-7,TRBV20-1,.,CSARGDLVHEQYF,TGCAGTGCTAGAGGGGACCTGGTGCACGAGCAGTACTTC
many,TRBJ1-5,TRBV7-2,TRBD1,CASSRQQGADQPQHF,TGTGCCAGCAGCCGCCAACAGGGGGCAGATCAGCCCCAGCATTTT
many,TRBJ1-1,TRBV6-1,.,CASNKQGLNTEAFF,TGTGCCAGCAATAAACAGGGATTGAACACTGAAGCTTTCTTT
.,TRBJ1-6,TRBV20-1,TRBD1,CSANGQDNSPLHF,TGCAGTGCTAACGGACAGGATAATTCACCCCTCCACTTT
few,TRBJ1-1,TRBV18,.,CASSTYNTEAFF,TGTGCCAGCTCCACATACAACACTGAAGCTTTCTTT
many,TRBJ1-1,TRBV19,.,CASSIALHRVAAMNTEAFF,TGTGCCAGTAGTATAGCCCTTCACAGGGTGGCTGCCATGAACACTGAAGCTTTCTTT
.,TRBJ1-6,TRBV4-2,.,CASSQDRDGNSPLHF,TGTGCCAGCAGCCAAGATAGGGATGGGAATTCACCCCTCCACTTT
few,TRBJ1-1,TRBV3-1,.,CASSQDPRANTEAFF,TGTGCCAGCAGCCAAGATCCCAGGGCGAACACTGAAGCTTTCTTT
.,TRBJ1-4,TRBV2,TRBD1,CASTEDRGDEKLFF,TGTGCCAGCACCGAGGACAGGGGGGATGAAAAACTGTTTTTT
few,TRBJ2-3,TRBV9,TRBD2,CASSPSKTSGVIPTDTQYF,TGTGCCAGCTCACCAAGTAAGACTAGCGGGGTAATCCCCACAGATACGCAGTATTTT
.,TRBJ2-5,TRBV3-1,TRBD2,CASSQRAGGETQYF,TGTGCCAGCAGCCAGAGAGCGGGGGGAGAGACCCAGTACTTC
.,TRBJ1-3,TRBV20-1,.,CSAAQGGGNTIYF,TGCAGTGCAGCCCAGGGAGGTGGAAACACCATATATTTT
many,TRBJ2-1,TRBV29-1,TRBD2,CSVRLAWNEQFF,TGCAGCGTTCGACTAGCTTGGAATGAGCAGTTCTTC
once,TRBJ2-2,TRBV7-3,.,CASSLDWGRSGELFF,TGTGCCAGCAGCTTAGATTGGGGCCGTAGCGGGGAGCTGTTTTTT
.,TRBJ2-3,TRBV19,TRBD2,CASSRSSGATDTQYF,TGTGCCAGTAGTAGGTCTAGCGGGGCCACAGATACGCAGTATTTT
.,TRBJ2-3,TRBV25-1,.,CATRSPGSTDTQYF,TGTGCCACCCGGTCGCCGGGAAGCACAGATACGCAGTATTTT
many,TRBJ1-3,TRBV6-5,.,CASRGGAGNTIYF,TGTGCCAGCAGAGGAGGGGCTGGAAACACCATATATTTT
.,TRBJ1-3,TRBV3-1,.,CASSQENRRNTIYF,TGTGCCAGCAGCCAAGAGAACCGAAGGAACACCATATATTTT
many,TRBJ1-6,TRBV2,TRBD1,CATLSDRGNSPLHF,TGTGCCACCCTTTCTGACAGGGGGAATTCACCCCTCCACTTT
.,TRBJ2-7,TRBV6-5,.,CASSFRDKYEQYF,TGTGCCAGCAGCTTCCGGGACAAATACGAGCAGTACTTC
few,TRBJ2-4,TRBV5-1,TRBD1,CASSLVGTGADLAKNIQYF,TGCGCCAGCAGCTTGGTAGGGACAGGCGCAGACCTAGCCAAAAACATTCAGTACTTC
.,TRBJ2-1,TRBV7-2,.,CASSLFPSANEQFF,TGTGCCAGCAGCCTTTTCCCTAGCGCCAATGAGCAGTTCTTC
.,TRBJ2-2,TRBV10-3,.,CASSVGGTGELSF,TGTGCCAGCAGCGTTGGGGGGACCGGGGAGCTGTCTTTT
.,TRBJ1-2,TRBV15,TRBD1,CATSRGGTGGYGYTF,TGTGCCACCAGCAGAGGGGGGACAGGGGGTTATGGCTACACCTTC
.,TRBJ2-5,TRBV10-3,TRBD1,CAISDSFGQGFQETQYF,TGTGCCATCAGTGATTCATTTGGACAGGGCTTTCAAGAGACCCAGTACTTC
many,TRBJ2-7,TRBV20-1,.,CSARKGRGSSEQYF,TGCAGTGCTAGAAAGGGCAGGGGCTCATCCGAGCAGTACTTC
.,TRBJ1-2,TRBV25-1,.,CASSLTATYGYTF,TGTGCCAGCAGCTTAACAGCAACCTATGGCTACACCTTC
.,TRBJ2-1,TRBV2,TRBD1,CASSGQGITYNEQFF,TGTGCCAGCAGTGGACAGGGTATTACCTACAATGAGCAGTTCTTC
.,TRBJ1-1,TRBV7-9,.,CASSPLPGVGWTEAFF,TGTGCCAGCAGCCCTCTCCCTGGGGTAGGATGGACTGAAGCTTTCTTT
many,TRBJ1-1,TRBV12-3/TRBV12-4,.,CASSLQGNTEAFF,TGTGCCAGCAGTCTACAGGGAAACACTGAAGCTTTCTTT
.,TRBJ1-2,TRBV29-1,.,CSVDGGYTF,TGCAGCGTTGACGGTGGCTACACCTTC
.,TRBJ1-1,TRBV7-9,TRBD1,CASSLGWAGGPEAFF,TGTGCCAGCAGCTTAGGGTGGGCAGGGGGCCCTGAAGCTTTCTTT
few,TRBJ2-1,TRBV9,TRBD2,CASTLAGGPNEQFF,TGTGCCAGCACCCTAGCGGGGGGGCCAAATGAGCAGTTCTTC